The clone carrying this T cell receptor (beta chain) was detected once. The data stem from a study of blood T cell repertoires in COVID-19. In the study overall: Samples came from the United States, Italy and Spain, spanning acute and convalescent COVID-19. Sample material is recorded as cDNA or gDNA derived from T cells, B-cell-depleted T cells, or PBMCs.

Patients in Seattle were enrolled during active infection, then followed longitudinally. In the original workflow: From reference gene primer amplification, estimates of nucleated cell counts were derived. Using immunoSEQ multiplex PCR, the repertoire was profiled, and TCRdb retains in-frame clones only, with some absent. D and trimming were read from the DNA, whereas the V and J calls and clone size are those reported in that table. The repertoire consists of fewer than 250,000 clones, with approximately 90% occurring once and the leading ten covering approximately 2.4%. The sequenced sample was peripheral blood. This sequence originates from a man aged 25-45 years with COVID-19, enrolled during active disease.

The CDR3 is CSVMTGGYTEAFF. DNA for the CDR3: TGCAGCGTGATGACAGGGGGGTACACTGAAGCTTTCTTT. V usage is TRBV29-1 and J usage is TRBJ1-1; the match to TRBD1 covers 9 bases. V was pared by 6 bases and J by 3 bases, with 5 bases of the junction left unmatched. The CDR3 loop spans 13 amino acids. In germline, CDR1 is SQVTM, CDR2 ANQGSEA.